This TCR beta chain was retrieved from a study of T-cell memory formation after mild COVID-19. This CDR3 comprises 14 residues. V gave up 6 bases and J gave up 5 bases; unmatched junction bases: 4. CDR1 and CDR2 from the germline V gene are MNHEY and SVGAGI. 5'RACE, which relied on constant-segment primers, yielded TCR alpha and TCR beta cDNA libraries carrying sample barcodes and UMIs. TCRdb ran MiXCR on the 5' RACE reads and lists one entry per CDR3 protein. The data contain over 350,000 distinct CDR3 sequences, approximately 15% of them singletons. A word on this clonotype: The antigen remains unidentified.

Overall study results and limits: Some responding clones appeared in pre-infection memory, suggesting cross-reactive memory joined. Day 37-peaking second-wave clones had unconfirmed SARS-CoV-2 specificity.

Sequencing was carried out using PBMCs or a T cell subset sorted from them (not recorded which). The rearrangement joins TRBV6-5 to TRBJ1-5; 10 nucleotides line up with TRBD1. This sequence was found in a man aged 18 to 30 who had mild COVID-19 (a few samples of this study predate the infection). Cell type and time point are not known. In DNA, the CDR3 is TGTGCCAGCAGAAGTGGGACAGGGGATCAGCCCCAGCATTTT. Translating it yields CASRSGTGDQPQHF.